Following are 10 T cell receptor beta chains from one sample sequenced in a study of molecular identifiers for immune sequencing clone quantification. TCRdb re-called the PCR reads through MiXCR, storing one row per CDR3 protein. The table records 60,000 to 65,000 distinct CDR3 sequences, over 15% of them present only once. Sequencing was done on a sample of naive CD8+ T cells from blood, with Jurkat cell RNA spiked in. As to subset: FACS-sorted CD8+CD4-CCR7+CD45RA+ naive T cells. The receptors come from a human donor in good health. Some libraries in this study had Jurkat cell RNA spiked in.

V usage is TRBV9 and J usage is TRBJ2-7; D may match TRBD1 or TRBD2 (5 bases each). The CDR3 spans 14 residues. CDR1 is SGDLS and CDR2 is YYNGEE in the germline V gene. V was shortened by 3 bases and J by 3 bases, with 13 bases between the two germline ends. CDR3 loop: CASSDGTQLYEQYF. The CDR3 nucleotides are TGTGCCAGCAGCGACGGGACGCAGCTCTACGAGCAGTACTTC.

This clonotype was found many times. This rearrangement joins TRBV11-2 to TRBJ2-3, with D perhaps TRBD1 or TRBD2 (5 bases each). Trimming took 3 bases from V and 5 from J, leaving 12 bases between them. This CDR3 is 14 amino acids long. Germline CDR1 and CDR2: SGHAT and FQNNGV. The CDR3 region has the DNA TGTGCCAGCAGCTTGGTCAGGGACGGAGATACGCAGTATTTT. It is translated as CASSLVRDGDTQYF.

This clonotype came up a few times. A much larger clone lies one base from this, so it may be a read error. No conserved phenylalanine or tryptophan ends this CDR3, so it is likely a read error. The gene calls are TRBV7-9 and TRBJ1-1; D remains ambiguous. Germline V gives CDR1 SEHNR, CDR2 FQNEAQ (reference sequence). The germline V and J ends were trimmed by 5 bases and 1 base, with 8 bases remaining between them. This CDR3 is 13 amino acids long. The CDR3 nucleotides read TGTGCCAGCAGCCATACGGAGAACACTGAAGCTTTCTCT. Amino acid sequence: CASSHTENTEAFS.

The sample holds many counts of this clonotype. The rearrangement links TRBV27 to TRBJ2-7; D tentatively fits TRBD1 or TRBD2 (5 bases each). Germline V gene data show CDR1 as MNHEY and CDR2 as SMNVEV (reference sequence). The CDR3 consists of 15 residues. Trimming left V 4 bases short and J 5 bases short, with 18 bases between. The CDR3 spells CASSSGTGPMNEQYF. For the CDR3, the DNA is TGTGCCAGCAGTTCCGGGACCGGGCCGATGAACGAGCAGTACTTC.

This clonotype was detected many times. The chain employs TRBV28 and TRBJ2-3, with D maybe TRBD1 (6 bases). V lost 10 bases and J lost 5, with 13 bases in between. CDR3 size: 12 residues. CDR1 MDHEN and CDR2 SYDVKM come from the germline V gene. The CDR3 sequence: CAIDLGGDTQYF. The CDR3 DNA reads TGTGCCATCGACCTAGGGGGAGATACGCAGTATTTT. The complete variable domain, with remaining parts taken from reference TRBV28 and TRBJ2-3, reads DVKVTQSSRYLVKRTGEKVFLECVQDMDHENMFWYRQDPGLGLRLIYFSYDVKMKEKGDIPEGYSVSREKKERFSLILESASTNQTSMYLCAIDLGGDTQYFGPGTRLTVL.

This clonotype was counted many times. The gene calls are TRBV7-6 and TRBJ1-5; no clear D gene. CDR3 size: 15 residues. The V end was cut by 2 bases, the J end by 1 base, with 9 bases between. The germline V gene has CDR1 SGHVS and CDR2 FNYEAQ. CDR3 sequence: CASSLTARSNQPQHF. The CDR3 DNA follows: TGTGCCAGCAGCTTAACTGCGAGGAGCAATCAGCCCCAGCATTTT.

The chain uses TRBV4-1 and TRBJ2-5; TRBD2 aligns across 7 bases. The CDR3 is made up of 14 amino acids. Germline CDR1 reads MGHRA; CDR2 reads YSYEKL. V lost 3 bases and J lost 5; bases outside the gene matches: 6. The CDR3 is CASSHRVGGETQYF. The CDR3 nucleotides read TGCGCCAGCAGCCACCGAGTGGGAGGGGAGACCCAGTACTTC.

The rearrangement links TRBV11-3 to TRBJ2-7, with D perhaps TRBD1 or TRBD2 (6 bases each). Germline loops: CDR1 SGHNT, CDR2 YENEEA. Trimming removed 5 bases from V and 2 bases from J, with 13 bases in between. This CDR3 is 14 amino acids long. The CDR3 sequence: CASSPPGGPYEQYF. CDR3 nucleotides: TGTGCCAGCAGCCCCCCCGGGGGCCCCTACGAGCAGTACTTC.

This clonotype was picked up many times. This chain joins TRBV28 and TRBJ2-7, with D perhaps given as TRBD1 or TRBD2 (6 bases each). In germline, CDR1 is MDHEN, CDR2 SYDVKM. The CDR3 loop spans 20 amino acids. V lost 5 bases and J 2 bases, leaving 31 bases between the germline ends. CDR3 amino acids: CASSGVRAGEASRNTYEQYF. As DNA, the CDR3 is TGTGCCAGCAGTGGGGTTCGGGCAGGGGAGGCCTCCCGAAATACCTACGAGCAGTACTTC. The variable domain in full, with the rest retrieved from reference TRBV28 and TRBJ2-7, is DVKVTQSSRYLVKRTGEKVFLECVQDMDHENMFWYRQDPGLGLRLIYFSYDVKMKEKGDIPEGYSVSREKKERFSLILESASTNQTSMYLCASSGVRAGEASRNTYEQYFGPGTRLTVT.

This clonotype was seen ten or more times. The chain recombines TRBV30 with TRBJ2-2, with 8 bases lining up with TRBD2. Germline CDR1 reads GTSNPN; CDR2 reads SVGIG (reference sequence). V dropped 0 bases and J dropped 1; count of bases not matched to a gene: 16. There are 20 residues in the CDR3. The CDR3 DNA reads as TGTGCCTGGAGTGTAGGAAAGAGATTAGCGGGGCTCCTGAACACCGGGGAGCTGTTTTTT. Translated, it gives CAWSVGKRLAGLLNTGELFF.